This T cell receptor (beta chain) was recovered during a study of immune heterogeneity within non-small cell lung tumors. At least ten counts were recorded for this clonotype. The CDR3 length is 16 residues. Germline CDR1 MNHNS, CDR2 SASEGT. Trimming took 4 bases from V and 2 from J; bases not matched to a gene: 8. Multiplex PCR (32 V and 13 J primers) was used to amplify the TCR beta CDR3. Using its own MiXCR run on the multiplex PCR reads, TCRdb lists one record per CDR3 protein. The repertoire has about 15,000 distinct CDR3 sequences, more than 30% of them found once; the top ten carry 13% to 15%. Each sample used around 600 ng of genomic DNA from bulk tumor tissue. Surgery yielded several widely spaced biopsies per primary tumor. Patients went through curative surgery, and their non-small cell lung cancer was untreated and newly diagnosed. Having surgery with curative intent, the donors were patients newly diagnosed with non-small cell lung cancer.

Input material: lung tumor tissue. This sequence was found in a woman aged 45 to 65 with non-small cell lung cancer. The chain uses TRBV6-1 and TRBJ2-1, with 7 nucleotides matching TRBD1. The CDR3 sequence: CASSVNRGSTYNEQFF. CDR3 sequence (DNA): TGTGCCAGCAGTGTGAACAGGGGAAGCACCTACAATGAGCAGTTCTTC.